Shown below are 10 T cell receptor beta chains from a single sample sequenced in a study of breast tumors, draining lymph nodes, adjacent tissues. TCRdb re-called the multiplex PCR reads with MiXCR, one entry per CDR3 protein. The sample includes 160,000 or so distinct CDR3 sequences, around a third of them seen just once. Breast cancer patients provided tissue from their axillary draining lymph nodes. Sequencing was performed on axillary lymph node tissue. These receptors were obtained from a female donor with breast cancer. Some clones in this sample may be carry-over from other donors' samples.

This clonotype was observed many times. This chain uses TRBV7-2 with TRBJ2-3; 8 bases are shared with TRBD2. J lost 5 bases, V lost 1 base, and 14 bases had no gene match. The germline V gene encodes CDR1 SGHTA and CDR2 FQGNSA. The CDR3 loop spans 18 amino acids. CDR3 residues: CASSLGNRAGAPGDTQYF. The DNA of the CDR3 is TGTGCCAGCAGCTTAGGGAACCGAGCGGGAGCCCCCGGAGATACGCAGTATTTT.

This clonotype was seen many times. The rearrangement joins TRBV6-6 to TRBJ2-3; 13 bases agree with TRBD2. The CDR3 is 18 residues long. Trimming removed 5 bases from V and 3 bases from J; junction bases left unmatched: 11. CDR1 and CDR2 from the germline V gene are MNHNY and SVGAGI (reference sequence). Here the CDR3 DNA reads TGTGCCAGCAGTCACGCGCCGGGACTAGCGGGATTTACAGATACGCAGTATTTT. It codes for CASSHAPGLAGFTDTQYF.

Only a few counts were recorded for this clonotype. Given a much more abundant clone one base away, this may be a read error. This chain uses TRBV30 with TRBJ1-2; a possible D gene is TRBD1 (5 bases). The CDR3 sequence is 14 residues long. Germline V lookup: CDR1 GTSNPN, CDR2 SVGIG (reference sequence). V was pared by 2 bases and J by 5 bases, with 15 bases between. The CDR3 bases are TGTGCCTGGAGTCAGCCGGGACCGGGGTATGGCTACACCTTC. Its protein is CAWSQPGPGYGYTF.

At least ten counts were recorded for this clonotype. This rearrangement joins TRBV9 to TRBJ2-2; the D is unclear. The CDR3 is 12 amino acids. With 0 bases removed from V and 4 bases from J, the gap between germline ends came to 1 base. CDR1 and CDR2 from the germline V gene are SGDLS and YYNGEE. CDR3 in DNA: TGTGCCAGCAGCGTAGGCACCGGGGAGCTGTTTTTT. It specifies CASSVGTGELFF. The full variable domain, its missing parts supplied by reference TRBV9 and TRBJ2-2, is DSGVTQTPKHLITATGQRVTLRCSPRSGDLSVYWYQQSLDQGLQFLIQYYNGEERAKGNILERFSAQQFPDLHSELNLSSLELGDSALYFCASSVGTGELFFGEGSRLTVL.

The chain recombines TRBV20-1 with TRBJ2-7; TRBD2 is a possible D gene (5 bases). This CDR3 contains 14 residues. Germline V gene data show CDR1 as DFQATT and CDR2 as SNEGSKA (reference sequence). The ends were cut back, 3 bases at V and 5 bases at J, with 17 bases in the middle. The CDR3 region has the DNA TGCAGTGCTAGGCCGAGGACTCGGATCCACGAGCAGTACTTC. Translated, it gives CSARPRTRIHEQYF.

This clonotype was observed a handful of times. A much bigger clone sits one base away, suggesting this may be a read error. The chain carries TRBV5-8 and TRBJ2-3; D is unresolved. This CDR3 is 16 amino acids long. Per the germline V gene, CDR1 is SGHTS and CDR2 is YDEGEE. Trimming left V 0 bases short and J 1 base short, with 12 bases between. The CDR3 region is CASSLGRAGGTDTQYF. For the CDR3, the DNA is TGTGCCAGCAGCTTGGGGCGAGCCGGTGGCACAGATACGCAGTATTTT.

Concerning this clonotype: The junction does not match germline at one end; this may be a read error. V and J are TRBV5-1 and TRBJ2-1; 7 bases are shared with TRBD2. The V gene's germline CDR1 is SGHRS and CDR2 YFSETQ. There are 14 residues in the CDR3. Here the CDR3 DNA reads TGCGCCAGCAGCTCTACGGCGGGAGTACTTGAGCAGCTCTTC. Translating gives CASSSTAGVLEQLF.

This clonotype showed up many times. This may arise from a read error, as a much more abundant clone is one base away. The chain is built from TRBV12-3 or TRBV12-4 and TRBJ2-5; D remains unclear. Trimming took 3 bases from V and 8 from J, leaving 16 bases between them. The CDR3 has 14 residues. CDR3 region: CASSFVGPADTQYF. The CDR3, as DNA: TGTGCCAGCAGTTTCGTGGGCCCCGCAGACACCCAGTACTTC.

As regards this clonotype: One end of the junction does not line up with germline, which may come from a read error. The V and J genes are TRBV3-1 and TRBJ2-5; weak D call: TRBD1 (5 bases). Germline lookup yields CDR1 LGHDT and CDR2 YNNKEL (reference sequence). This CDR3 has 13 residues. The CDR3 coding sequence is TGTGTCAGCAGCCGGGCAGGGCAAGAGACCCAGTACTTC. It codes for CVSSRAGQETQYF.

This clonotype was detected many times. J is TRBJ2-6 and V is TRBV5-1; no firm D call. The CDR3 spans 14 residues. CDR1 is SGHRS, CDR2 YFSETQ, per germline. Trimming removed 0 bases at V and 0 bases at J, with 1 base between. The CDR3 DNA is TGCGCCAGCAGCTTGGTCTCTGGGGCCAACGTCCTGACTTTC. Residues: CASSLVSGANVLTF.